Listed below are T cell receptor beta chains from one sample, sequenced in a study of post-analysis software for immune sequencing data. TCRdb fed the PCR reads into MiXCR, producing one record per CDR3 protein. The data show a few hundred thousand distinct CDR3 sequences, approximately 38% seen once. The source material was blood. The source is a girl aged 5 to 17 with multiple sclerosis. CDR3s include the opening cysteine and the closing phenylalanine or tryptophan. The order of the fields is J gene, clone size, V gene, D gene, CDR3 DNA, CDR3 protein. The D gene is left open where the match is weak. Clone size appears in some rows only: once, few, many, or a class for an expanded clone.

J gene: TRBJ1-5; clone size: NA; V gene: TRBV27; D gene: NA; CDR3 DNA: TGTGCCAGCAGTTCGCGCAGGGGTGAGCCCCAGCATTTT; CDR3 protein: CASSSRRGEPQHF
J gene: TRBJ1-6; clone size: few; V gene: TRBV5-1; D gene: NA; CDR3 DNA: TGCGCCAGCAGCCAATCGTCTGTTTCACCCCTCCACTTT; CDR3 protein: CASSQSSVSPLHF
J gene: TRBJ1-1; clone size: few; V gene: TRBV6-5; D gene: NA; CDR3 DNA: TGTGCCAGCAGTTACTCGGTAGCCTGGGCCCGACGCTGGAACACTGAGGCTTTCTTT; CDR3 protein: CASSYSVAWARRWNTEAFF
J gene: TRBJ2-3; clone size: NA; V gene: TRBV4-3; D gene: NA; CDR3 DNA: TGCGCCAGCAGCCAAGAAAAGAGCACAGATACGCAGTATTTT; CDR3 protein: CASSQEKSTDTQYF
J gene: TRBJ2-4; clone size: NA; V gene: TRBV28; D gene: NA; CDR3 DNA: TGTGCCAGCAGTTTGGCAGTAGCCAAAAACATTCAGTACTTC; CDR3 protein: CASSLAVAKNIQYF
J gene: TRBJ2-1; clone size: few; V gene: TRBV28; D gene: TRBD1; CDR3 DNA: TGTGCCAGCAGTTTTGCATGGGGACAGGGGTACGATGAGCAGTTCTTC; CDR3 protein: CASSFAWGQGYDEQFF
J gene: TRBJ2-1; clone size: few; V gene: TRBV7-6; D gene: TRBD1; CDR3 DNA: TGTGCCAGCAGCTTAGCTTATAGGGACAGGGTGAACAATGAGCAGTTCTTC; CDR3 protein: CASSLAYRDRVNNEQFF
J gene: TRBJ2-5; clone size: NA; V gene: TRBV29-1; D gene: TRBD1; CDR3 DNA: TGCAGCGTTCTCCGGGACAGGGAAAACGAGGAGTACTTC; CDR3 protein: CSVLRDRENEEYF
J gene: TRBJ2-2; clone size: NA; V gene: TRBV29-1; D gene: TRBD1; CDR3 DNA: TGCAGCGGTCAGGGGGCGGAGATGACCGGGGAGCTGTTTTTT; CDR3 protein: CSGQGAEMTGELFF
J gene: TRBJ2-3; clone size: few; V gene: TRBV5-6; D gene: NA; CDR3 DNA: TGTGCCAGCAGCTTGGGTGACCTCCAGCGCCGGGATACGCAGTATTTT; CDR3 protein: CASSLGDLQRRDTQYF
J gene: TRBJ2-3; clone size: few; V gene: TRBV7-2; D gene: NA; CDR3 DNA: TGTGCCAGCAGCTTAGTGGGGGCTGACTTACCTGATACGCAGTATTTT; CDR3 protein: CASSLVGADLPDTQYF
J gene: TRBJ2-3; clone size: NA; V gene: TRBV6-2/TRBV6-3; D gene: TRBD2; CDR3 DNA: TGTGCCAGCTTTGCCGCTAGCGGGGGGGCGGATACGCAGTATTTT; CDR3 protein: CASFAASGGADTQYF
J gene: TRBJ1-4; clone size: NA; V gene: TRBV5-5; D gene: NA; CDR3 DNA: TGTGCCAGCAGCCCTAGAACGGCTACAAATGAAAAACTGTTTTTT; CDR3 protein: CASSPRTATNEKLFF
J gene: TRBJ2-4; clone size: NA; V gene: TRBV28; D gene: NA; CDR3 DNA: TGTGCCAGCAGCCCCCGACGAGGGGTTTCTCTGAACATTCAGTACTTC; CDR3 protein: CASSPRRGVSLNIQYF
J gene: TRBJ2-5; clone size: NA; V gene: TRBV5-1; D gene: TRBD1; CDR3 DNA: TGCGCCAGCAGCTTGTGGGGACAGGAGCAAGAGACCCAGTACTTC; CDR3 protein: CASSLWGQEQETQYF
J gene: TRBJ2-5; clone size: NA; V gene: TRBV28; D gene: TRBD1; CDR3 DNA: TGTGCCAGCAGTTTCCACCGCAGGGGGGAGACCCAGTACTTC; CDR3 protein: CASSFHRRGETQYF
J gene: TRBJ2-3; clone size: few; V gene: TRBV10-3; D gene: NA; CDR3 DNA: TGTGCCATCAGTGAGAGTACCACAGATACGCAGTATTTT; CDR3 protein: CAISESTTDTQYF